Below are 21 T cell receptor beta chains sequenced from a single sample in a study of Graves' ophthalmopathy and Graves' hyperthyroidism. As the template, RNA transcripts were used to amplify TCR beta CDR3 regions. HTBI primers served in a first-round RT-PCR, which a second-round multiplex PCR followed. TCRdb re-derived calls from the multiplex PCR reads in MiXCR, one entry per CDR3 protein. The sample consists of approximately 700,000 distinct CDR3 sequences, approximately 40% of them appearing once. The material sequenced was peripheral blood. Source of these receptors: an adult man with Graves' ophthalmopathy.

This clonotype was counted ten times or more. The V call is TRBV10-3, the J call TRBJ2-5; TRBD1 matches at 10 bases. Trimming took 4 bases from V and 4 from J; bases not matched to a gene: 3. The CDR3 covers 14 residues. Per germline, CDR1 ENHRY and CDR2 SYGVKD. This chain's CDR3 is CAISGDRGGETQYF. DNA of the CDR3: TGTGCCATCAGTGGGGACAGGGGCGGAGAGACCCAGTACTTC.

This sequence joins TRBV25-1 and TRBJ2-2; 10 bases agree with TRBD2. The CDR3 runs 15 residues. Trimming at V came to 2 bases and at J to 8 bases, leaving 5 bases not matched to a gene. Germline assignment: CDR1 MGHDK and CDR2 SYGVNS. CDR3 protein: CASSERTSGLGELFF. CDR3 DNA: TGTGCCAGCAGTGAACGGACTAGCGGTTTAGGGGAGCTGTTTTTT.

This clonotype appeared a single time. Mismatch with germline at one junction end may stem from a read error. The chain carries TRBV2 and TRBJ1-2; 7 bases fit TRBD1. CDR1 and CDR2 (germline): SNHLY, FYNNEI. The CDR3 is made up of 12 amino acids. Here the CDR3 DNA reads TGTACCAGCAAGGGACAGTGGCATGGCTACACCTTC. Its protein product is CTSKGQWHGYTF.

The table lists this clonotype with a count of one. A junction boundary mismatches the germline segment, possibly from a read error. The rearrangement links TRBV10-3 to TRBJ1-1; a possible D gene is TRBD1 (6 bases). The CDR3 loop spans 14 amino acids. Germline CDR1 and CDR2: ENHRY and SYGVKD. The CDR3 DNA is TGTGCCATCAGTGACGAGGGGGAACACACTGAAGCTTACTTT. Its protein product is CAISDEGEHTEAYF.

This clonotype has at least ten counts. CDR3 sequence (DNA): TGCGCCAGCAGTGAGTCGGAACGTACTGAAGCTTTCTTT. This codes for CASSESERTEAFF. The chain uses TRBV10-2 and TRBJ1-1; no definite D call. V lost 0 bases to trimming and J lost 5 bases, with 7 bases between them. The CDR3 spans 13 residues. Germline lookup yields CDR1 WSHSY and CDR2 SAAADI.

In its sample, this clonotype was seen many times. The rearrangement uses TRBV10-2 and TRBJ1-2; perhaps TRBD1 as D (5 bases). The CDR3 has 13 residues. The germline CDR1 and CDR2 sequences are WSHSY and SAAADI. V gave up 4 bases and J gave up 4 bases, with 10 bases separating them. CDR3: CASSVGGGYGYTF. DNA for the CDR3: TGCGCCAGCAGTGTGGGCGGGGGCTATGGCTACACCTTC.

This clonotype was counted many times. The chain combines TRBV11-2 with TRBJ2-5; D is undetermined. Germline V gene sequence: CDR1 SGHAT, CDR2 FQNNGV. The V end lost 3 bases, the J end lost 0 bases, and 8 bases lay between the germline ends. The CDR3 covers 14 residues. The DNA for the CDR3 is TGTGCCAGCAGCTTCGTAATGGACCAAGAGACCCAGTACTTC. Translation: CASSFVMDQETQYF.

The chain has TRBV7-9 and TRBJ1-1, with no clear D. V lost 5 bases and J 0 bases, leaving 7 bases between the germline ends. CDR1 is SEHNR, CDR2 FQNEAQ, per germline (reference sequence). CDR3 length: 13 amino acids. The CDR3 here is CASSGDMNTEAFF. In DNA, the CDR3 is TGTGCCAGCAGCGGTGATATGAACACTGAAGCTTTCTTT.

The rearrangement uses TRBV7-9 and TRBJ1-5, with 7 bases aligning to TRBD1. CDR1 and CDR2 from the germline V gene are SEHNR and FQNEAQ (reference sequence). The CDR3 has 16 residues. V lost 1 base to trimming and J lost 7 bases; unmatched junction nucleotides: 10. The CDR3 reads CASSLVLGTANQPQHF. In DNA, the CDR3 is TGTGCCAGCAGCTTAGTGTTGGGGACAGCGAACCAGCCCCAGCATTTT. The full variable domain, rest sourced from reference TRBV7-9 and TRBJ1-5, is DTGVSQNPRHKITKRGQNVTFRCDPISEHNRLYWYRQTLGQGPEFLTYFQNEAQLEKSRLLSDRFSAERPKGSFSTLEIQRTEQGDSAMYLCASSLVLGTANQPQHFGDGTRLSIL.

To note about this clonotype: Possible read error: a much larger clone is one base away. Here the CDR3 reads CSGGYTSYEQYF. The CDR3 DNA reads as TGCAGCGGGGGGTACACCTCCTACGAGCAGTACTTC. The chain joins TRBV29-1 to TRBJ2-7; D may correspond to TRBD1 or TRBD2 (5 bases each). The CDR3 loop spans 12 amino acids. V lost 7 bases to trimming and J lost 0 bases, with 10 bases between them. The germline V gene has CDR1 SQVTM and CDR2 ANQGSEA.

The rearrangement joins TRBV25-1 to TRBJ2-7; tentative D call: TRBD1 (5 bases). The CDR3 sequence is 15 residues long. Trimming removed 8 bases at V and 2 bases at J, with 19 bases between. Germline V gives CDR1 MGHDK, CDR2 SYGVNS. The CDR3 bases are TGTGCCAGCTCACGGCAGGGTCTTAACACCTACGAGCAGTACTTC. This translates into CASSRQGLNTYEQYF.

This clonotype appeared a few times. This chain joins TRBV20-1 and TRBJ1-5; TRBD1 matches 11 bases. This CDR3 contains 14 residues. Germline V gene sequence: CDR1 DFQATT, CDR2 SNEGSKA (reference sequence). The ends lost 3 bases at V and 5 bases at J; junction bases unmatched: 3. The CDR3 loop is CSARDRGPYQPQHF. DNA of the CDR3: TGCAGTGCTAGGGACAGGGGGCCCTATCAGCCCCAGCATTTT.

About this clonotype: The germline gene is not matched at one end of the junction; a read error may be the cause. J is TRBJ1-4 and V is TRBV10-3, with 7 bases identical to TRBD1. Germline V lookup: CDR1 ENHRY, CDR2 SYGVKD. This CDR3 region has 12 residues. This CDR3 reads CASGRQGGITIF. DNA for the CDR3: TGTGCCAGCGGGAGACAGGGCGGCATCACAATTTTT.

Only a few counts were recorded for this clonotype. V and J are TRBV9 and TRBJ1-4; 9 bases fit TRBD1. The CDR3 is 15 amino acids. With V trimmed by 7 bases and J by 3 bases, 7 bases remained unmatched. Germline-derived CDR1 and CDR2 are SGDLS and YYNGEE. The CDR3 nucleotides are TGTGCCAGCTCACTACAGGGGGCGCCTAATGAAAAACTGTTTTTT. Translation: CASSLQGAPNEKLFF. Supplemented by reference TRBV9 and TRBJ1-4, the full variable domain reads DSGVTQTPKHLITATGQRVTLRCSPRSGDLSVYWYQQSLDQGLQFLIQYYNGEERAKGNILERFSAQQFPDLHSELNLSSLELGDSALYFCASSLQGAPNEKLFFGSGTQLSVL.

This chain connects TRBV5-5 to TRBJ1-4, with 7 nucleotides matching TRBD1. V lost 0 bases, J lost 3 bases, and 2 bases stayed unmatched. Germline values: CDR1 SGHKS, CDR2 YYEKEE (reference sequence). This CDR3 region has 15 residues. The CDR3 loop reads CASSLDRGPNEKLFF. The CDR3 bases are TGTGCCAGCAGCTTGGACAGGGGCCCTAATGAAAAACTGTTTTTT.

Remarks on this clonotype: Possible read error: a much larger clone is one base away. This rearrangement joins TRBV7-9 to TRBJ1-3; D perhaps matches TRBD1 (5 bases). Germline loops: CDR1 SEHNR, CDR2 FQNEAQ (reference sequence). CDR3 size: 16 residues. The V end lost 0 bases, the J end lost 2 bases, and 11 bases lay between the germline ends. The CDR3 sequence: CASSLAGESPGNTIYF. DNA of the CDR3: TGTGCCAGCAGCTTAGCGGGGGAAAGTCCTGGAAACACCATATATTTT.

This clonotype was recorded at least ten times. The chain employs TRBV2 and TRBJ1-6; possible D gene TRBD1, 6 bases. V lost 8 bases, J lost 2 bases, and 10 bases lay in between. Germline-derived CDR1 and CDR2 are SNHLY and FYNNEI. This CDR3 is 14 amino acids long. CDR3 DNA sequence: TGTGCCAGCGGCCGGGACACCTATAATTCACCCCTCCACTTT. It yields the protein CASGRDTYNSPLHF. The full variable domain, rest sourced from reference TRBV2 and TRBJ1-6, is EPEVTQTPSHQVTQMGQEVILRCVPISNHLYFYWYRQILGQKVEFLVSFYNNEISEKSEIFDDQFSVERPDGSNFTLKIRSTKLEDSAMYFCASGRDTYNSPLHFGNGTRLTVT.

The chain links TRBV7-9 to TRBJ1-5, with 7 bases identical to TRBD1. This CDR3 spans 14 amino acids. From germline, CDR1 is SEHNR and CDR2 FQNEAQ (reference sequence). V lost 4 bases and J lost 4; bases outside the gene matches: 4. CDR3 in amino acids: CASSSGTVNQPQHF. The CDR3 nucleotides are TGTGCCAGCAGCTCCGGGACAGTGAATCAGCCCCAGCATTTT.

The rearrangement links TRBV10-3 to TRBJ2-5; tentatively, D is TRBD1 (6 bases). This CDR3 is built from 14 residues. The germline V and J ends were trimmed by 4 bases and 1 base, with 10 bases remaining between them. Germline CDR1 and CDR2: ENHRY and SYGVKD. CDR3 nucleotides: TGTGCCATCAGTGTTATGGGGGCCCAAGAGACCCAGTACTTC. It translates to CAISVMGAQETQYF.

The J gene is TRBJ2-7, the V gene TRBV11-2, with TRBD2 matching 10 bases. V lost 2 bases to trimming and J lost 2 bases; unmatched junction nucleotides: 9. This CDR3 region has 17 residues. Germline lookup yields CDR1 SGHAT and CDR2 FQNNGV. CDR3 DNA sequence: TGTGCCAGCAGCTTACCGCTGAGCGGGGGGGTAACCTACGAGCAGTACTTC. The encoded protein is CASSLPLSGGVTYEQYF.

To note about this clonotype: A much larger clonotype is one base distant, so this may be a read error. The chain combines TRBV2 with TRBJ1-4, with a weak D call TRBD1 (5 bases). The CDR3 contains 14 residues. Germline loops: CDR1 SNHLY, CDR2 FYNNEI. The CDR3 nucleotides are TGTGCCAGCAAACCGGGACGAAGGAATGAAAAACTGCTTTTT. Translated: CASKPGRRNEKLLF.